One TCR beta chain is described in this entry. The entry originates in a study of shared clonotypes between healthy human individuals. TCRdb's copy holds only in-frame clones and misses some; the assay was immunoSEQ multiplex PCR. The sample includes hundreds of thousands of clones, almost 97% of them seen just once. The CDR3 loop spans 15 amino acids. Germline CDR1 LNHDA, CDR2 SQIVND (reference sequence). Trimming stripped 3 bases from V and 4 bases from J, with 12 bases between. Sequencing was done on a sample of naive CD4+ T cells sorted from blood. Regarding subset: CD45RA+ positively selected. The V gene is TRBV19, the J gene TRBJ2-2, with D perhaps matching TRBD1 (6 bases). This clonotype was obtained from a woman aged 25 to 45 in good health. This CDR3 is CASSIQSGVTGELFF. CDR3 coding DNA: TGTGCCAGTAGTATTCAATCAGGGGTCACCGGGGAGCTGTTTTTT.